The clone carrying this T cell receptor (beta chain) is a singleton in its sample. Authors' processing steps: Using reference gene primer amplification, nucleated cell counts were estimated. Repertoires were generated with immunoSEQ multiplex PCR, while TCRdb's copy carries only in-frame clones and drops some. V and J calls and clone size follow that table, whereas D and trimming were derived from the DNA. Of over 200,000 clones listed, 65% to 85% are singletons. This entry comes from a study of blood T cell repertoires in COVID-19. Study information: Samples of COVID-19 (acute and convalescent) were obtained from the United States, Italy and Spain. PBMCs, B-cell-depleted T cells, or T cells provided the cDNA or gDNA that made up the material.

The CDR3 has 17 residues. Germline trimming cut 5 bases from V and 0 bases from J; bases unmatched to any gene: 9. Germline loops: CDR1 MGHRA, CDR2 YSYEKL. The sequence was collected from a woman aged 25 to 39 with COVID-19, enrolled during active disease. This chain joins TRBV4-1 and TRBJ2-2; 7 nucleotides match TRBD1. Sequencing was carried out using peripheral blood. This CDR3 reads CASSSPSGGTNTGELFF. CDR3 DNA sequence: TGCGCCAGCAGCTCTCCTTCAGGGGGAACGAACACCGGGGAGCTGTTTTTT.